Shown below are 17 T cell receptor beta chains from a single sample sequenced in a study of blood T cell repertoires in COVID-19. Clones were read by immunoSEQ multiplex PCR, and TCRdb kept only the in-frame ones, dropping some. The sample has 200,000 to 250,000 clones, approximately 85% seen once; the top ten hold approximately 13%. Sample: peripheral blood. These receptors all come from an elderly man with acute or convalescent COVID-19.

This chain joins TRBV5-1 and TRBJ1-2, with D unresolved. V was clipped by 5 bases and J by 0 bases, with 11 bases between them. The V gene's germline CDR1 is SGHRS and CDR2 YFSETQ. The CDR3 spans 14 residues. The CDR3 DNA sequence: TGCGCCAGCAGGGCGGGCCGAACTAACTATGGCTACACCTTC. It codes for CASRAGRTNYGYTF.

The chain is built from TRBV9 and TRBJ2-3, with D perhaps matching TRBD2 (6 bases). V lost 4 bases, J lost 6 bases, and 15 bases lay in between. The CDR3 consists of 14 residues. Germline CDR1 reads SGDLS; CDR2 reads YYNGEE. CDR3 sequence reads: CASSTHSGGDTQYF. The CDR3 bases are TGTGCCAGCAGCACCCATAGCGGTGGGGATACGCAGTATTTT.

This chain joins TRBV3-1 (or the pseudogene TRBV3-2) and TRBJ2-2; the match to TRBD2 covers 8 bases. The germline CDR1 and CDR2 sequences are LGHDT and YNNKEL (reference sequence). The CDR3 has 15 amino acids. Losses at the gene ends were 2 bases for V and 1 base for J; bases not matched to a gene: 0. CDR3 nucleotide sequence: TGTGCCAGCAGCCAACTAGCGGGGAACACCGGGGAGCTGTTTTTT. Encoded protein: CASSQLAGNTGELFF.

The J gene is TRBJ2-5, the V gene TRBV24-1, with D unclear. V was cut by 5 bases and J by 0 bases, with 6 bases left in between. CDR3 length: 13 amino acids. The germline CDR1 and CDR2 sequences are KGHDR and SFDVKD. The CDR3, as DNA: TGTGCCACCAGTGTGAGTTACCAAGAGACCCAGTACTTC. Translation gives CATSVSYQETQYF.

The V call is TRBV2, the J call TRBJ2-7; D call uncertain. The V and J ends lost 9 bases and 5 bases respectively, with 11 bases between them. The germline V gene encodes CDR1 SNHLY and CDR2 FYNNEI. The CDR3 contains 11 residues. CDR3 loop: CASTLSDEQYF. The CDR3, as DNA: TGTGCCAGTACCCTGTCGGACGAGCAGTACTTC.

CDR3 protein: CATSKARRQGVTNTEAFF. The CDR3 region has the DNA TGTGCCACCAGCAAAGCCCGGCGTCAGGGGGTTACGAACACTGAAGCTTTCTTT. J is TRBJ1-1 and V is TRBV15; 7 bases line up with TRBD1. V lost 4 bases to trimming and J lost 1 base; unmatched junction nucleotides: 15. CDR1 and CDR2 from the germline V gene are LNHNV and YYDKDF (reference sequence). The CDR3 consists of 18 residues.

The chain combines TRBV5-1 with TRBJ1-2, with 9 bases aligning to TRBD1. This CDR3 comprises 15 residues. Germline CDR1 is SGHRS and CDR2 is YFSETQ. V shed 5 bases, J shed 7 bases, and the junction held 12 bases outside the gene matches. CDR3 protein: CASRETGTGSVGYTF. Here the CDR3 DNA reads TGCGCCAGCAGGGAGACCGGGACAGGGTCTGTTGGCTACACCTTC.

This clone came up a few times. This chain links TRBV27 with TRBJ2-1; D is undetermined. CDR1 MNHEY and CDR2 SMNVEV come from the germline V gene (reference sequence). Trimming removed 0 bases at V and 8 bases at J, with 11 bases between. CDR3 length equals 14 residues. CDR3 in amino acids: CASSLSIPGYEQFF. The CDR3 DNA reads TGTGCCAGCAGTTTATCTATTCCGGGTTATGAGCAGTTCTTC.

The chain links TRBV28 to TRBJ2-7; D unresolved. Deletions cut 3 bases from V and 5 bases from J, with 17 bases between. The CDR3 totals 15 residues. Germline-derived CDR1 and CDR2 are MDHEN and SYDVKM. In DNA, the CDR3 is TGTGCCAGCAGTTTCTCGGGTGAGGAGATCAACGAGCAGTACTTC. Its protein is CASSFSGEEINEQYF.

V gene TRBV4-1 combines with J gene TRBJ1-3; D perhaps matches TRBD1 (6 bases). The germline V gene encodes CDR1 MGHRA and CDR2 YSYEKL. Trimming removed 4 bases from V and 4 bases from J, with 17 bases in between. This CDR3 has 16 amino acids. This CDR3 is CASSPTGTRNGNTIYF. CDR3 nucleotides: TGCGCCAGCAGCCCCACAGGGACCCGGAACGGAAACACCATATATTTT.

The rearrangement joins TRBV7-2 to TRBJ2-3; 8 bases match TRBD2. The CDR3 is 12 residues long. Germline CDR1 and CDR2: SGHTA and FQGNSA. J was trimmed by 9 bases and V by 3 bases; bases with no gene match: 2. The CDR3, as DNA: TGTGCCAGCAGCTTTAGCGGGGAAACGCAGTATTTT. Amino acid sequence: CASSFSGETQYF.

The chain uses TRBV6-4 and TRBJ1-2, with a weak D call TRBD1 (6 bases). The CDR3 covers 15 residues. Trimming cost V 0 bases and J 14 bases, with 22 bases left between them. Germline values: CDR1 MRHNA, CDR2 SNTAGT. The CDR3 sequence: CASSDSEQGSRLWTF. DNA of the CDR3: TGTGCCAGCAGTGACTCTGAACAGGGATCCCGGTTGTGGACCTTC.

The chain combines TRBV18 with TRBJ2-1; 7 bases align to TRBD2. The germline V gene has CDR1 KGHSH and CDR2 LQKENI. The ends lost 6 bases at V and 2 bases at J; junction bases unmatched: 4. The CDR3 is made up of 14 amino acids. CDR3 amino acids: CASSASGTYNEQFF. CDR3 nucleotides: TGTGCCAGCTCCGCTAGCGGAACCTACAATGAGCAGTTCTTC.

The chain has TRBV4-3 and TRBJ1-4; the match to TRBD1 covers 7 bases. The germline V gene has CDR1 LGHNA and CDR2 YSLEER. The CDR3 length is 19 residues. V shed 1 base and J 0 bases; nucleotides not matched to a gene: 11. Here the CDR3 DNA reads TGCGCCAGCAGCCAAGGATTGGCGACAGGGCCCACAACTAATGAAAAACTGTTTTTT. This codes for CASSQGLATGPTTNEKLFF.

CDR3: CASSYVVGTGKVSEQFF. The CDR3 bases are TGTGCCAGCAGTTACGTAGTAGGGACAGGGAAAGTGAGCGAGCAGTTCTTC. This sequence joins TRBV6-2 or TRBV6-3 and TRBJ2-1, with 9 positions matching TRBD1. Germline V gene sequence: CDR1 MNHEY, CDR2 SVGEGT. V lost 2 bases, J lost 10 bases, and 15 bases stayed unmatched. The CDR3 sequence is 17 residues long.

This chain's CDR3 is CASSPNPSTQYF. The DNA of the CDR3 is TGTGCCAGCAGTCCGAACCCGAGTACGCAGTATTTT. This chain connects TRBV28 to TRBJ2-3, with D hard to call. The germline V and J ends were trimmed by 5 bases and 8 bases, with 11 bases remaining between them. The CDR3 is 12 residues long. Germline V gene lookup returns CDR1 MDHEN and CDR2 SYDVKM.

V usage is TRBV20-1 and J usage is TRBJ1-5; tentative D call: TRBD1 (5 bases). With 3 bases removed from V and 8 bases from J, the gap between germline ends came to 14 bases. CDR1 and CDR2 (germline): DFQATT, SNEGSKA (reference sequence). CDR3 length equals 13 residues. The CDR3 DNA reads as TGCAGTGCTAGTCCTGCAGGGTTAGAGCCCCAGCATTTT. It translates to CSASPAGLEPQHF.